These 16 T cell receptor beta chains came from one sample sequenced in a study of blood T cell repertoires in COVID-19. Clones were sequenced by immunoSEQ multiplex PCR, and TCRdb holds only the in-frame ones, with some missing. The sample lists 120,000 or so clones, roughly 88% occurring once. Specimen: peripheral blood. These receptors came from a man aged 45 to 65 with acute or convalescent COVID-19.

The CDR3 sequence is CASSSSPNQPQHF. The DNA for the CDR3 is TGTGCCAGCAGCTCGTCCCCCAATCAGCCCCAGCATTTT. The chain employs TRBV27 and TRBJ1-5; D uncertain. Trimming removed 6 bases from V and 3 bases from J, with 9 bases in between. CDR3 length: 13 amino acids. The V gene's germline CDR1 is MNHEY and CDR2 SMNVEV (reference sequence).

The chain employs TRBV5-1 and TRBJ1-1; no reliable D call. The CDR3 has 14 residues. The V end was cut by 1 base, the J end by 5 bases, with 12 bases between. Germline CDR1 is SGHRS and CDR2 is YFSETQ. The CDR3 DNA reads TGCGCCAGCAGCTTGTTAGCGACGGGGACTGAAGCTTTCTTT. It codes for CASSLLATGTEAFF.

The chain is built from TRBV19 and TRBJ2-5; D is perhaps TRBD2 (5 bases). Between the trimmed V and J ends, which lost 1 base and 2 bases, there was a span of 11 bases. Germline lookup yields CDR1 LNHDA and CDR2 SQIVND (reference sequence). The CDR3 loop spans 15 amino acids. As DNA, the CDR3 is TGTGCCAGTAGTATAGCGGGGTTTTGGCAAGAGACCCAGTACTTC. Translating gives CASSIAGFWQETQYF. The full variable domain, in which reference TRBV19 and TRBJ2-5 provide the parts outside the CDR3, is DGGITQSPKYLFRKEGQNVTLSCEQNLNHDAMYWYRQDPGQGLRLIYYSQIVNDFQKGDIAEGYSVSREKKESFPLTVTSAQKNPTAFYLCASSIAGFWQETQYFGPGTRLLVL.

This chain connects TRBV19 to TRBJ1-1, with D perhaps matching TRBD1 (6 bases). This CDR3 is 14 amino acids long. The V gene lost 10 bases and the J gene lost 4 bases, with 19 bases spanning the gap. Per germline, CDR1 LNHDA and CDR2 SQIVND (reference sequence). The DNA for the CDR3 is TGTGCCACAAAACTGACAGGTTTGGCCACTGAAGCTTTCTTT. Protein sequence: CATKLTGLATEAFF. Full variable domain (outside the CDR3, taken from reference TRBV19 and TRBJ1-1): DGGITQSPKYLFRKEGQNVTLSCEQNLNHDAMYWYRQDPGQGLRLIYYSQIVNDFQKGDIAEGYSVSREKKESFPLTVTSAQKNPTAFYLCATKLTGLATEAFFGQGTRLTVV.

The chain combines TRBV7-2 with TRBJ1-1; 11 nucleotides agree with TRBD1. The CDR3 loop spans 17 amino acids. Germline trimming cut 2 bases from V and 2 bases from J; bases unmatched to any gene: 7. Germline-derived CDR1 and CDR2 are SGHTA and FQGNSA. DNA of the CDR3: TGTGCCAGCAGCTTATCGGTTGGGACAGGGGGTAACACTGAAGCTTTCTTT. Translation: CASSLSVGTGGNTEAFF.

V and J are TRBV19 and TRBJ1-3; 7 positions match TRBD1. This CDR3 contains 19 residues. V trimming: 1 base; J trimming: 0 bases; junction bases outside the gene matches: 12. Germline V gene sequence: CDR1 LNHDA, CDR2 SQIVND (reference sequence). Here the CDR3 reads CASSIVADRYRVSGNTIYF. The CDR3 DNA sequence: TGTGCCAGTAGTATAGTGGCGGACAGGTACAGAGTCTCTGGAAACACCATATATTTT.

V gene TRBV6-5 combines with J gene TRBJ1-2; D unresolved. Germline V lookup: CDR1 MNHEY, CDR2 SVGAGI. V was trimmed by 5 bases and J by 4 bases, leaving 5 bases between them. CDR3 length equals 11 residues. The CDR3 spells CASSPFYGYTF. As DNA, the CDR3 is TGTGCCAGCAGTCCCTTCTATGGCTACACCTTC.

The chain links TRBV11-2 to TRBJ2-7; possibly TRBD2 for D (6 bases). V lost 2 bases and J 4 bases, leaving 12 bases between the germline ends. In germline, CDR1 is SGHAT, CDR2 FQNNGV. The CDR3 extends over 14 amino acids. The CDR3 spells CASSLTGSLYEQYF. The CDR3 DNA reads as TGTGCCAGCAGCTTAACCGGGAGTCTGTACGAGCAGTACTTC.

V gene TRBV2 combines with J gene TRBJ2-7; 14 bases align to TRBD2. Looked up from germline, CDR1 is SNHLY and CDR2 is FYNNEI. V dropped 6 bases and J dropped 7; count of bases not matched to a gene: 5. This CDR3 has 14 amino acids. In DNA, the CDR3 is TGTGCCAGCAGCGCGGGACTAGCGGGAGTGGAGCAGTACTTC. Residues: CASSAGLAGVEQYF.

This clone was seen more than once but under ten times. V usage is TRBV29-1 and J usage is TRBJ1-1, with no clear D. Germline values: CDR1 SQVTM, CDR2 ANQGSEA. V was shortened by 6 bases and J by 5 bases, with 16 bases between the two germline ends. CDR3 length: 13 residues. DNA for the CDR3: TGCAGCGTGGAGACCTCGATGGGTACTGAAGCTTTCTTT. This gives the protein CSVETSMGTEAFF. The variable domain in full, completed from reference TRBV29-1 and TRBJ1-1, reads SAVISQKPSRDICQRGTSLTIQCQVDSQVTMMFWYRQQPGQSLTLIATANQGSEATYESGFVIDKFPISRPNLTFSTLTVSNMSPEDSSIYLCSVETSMGTEAFFGQGTRLTVV.

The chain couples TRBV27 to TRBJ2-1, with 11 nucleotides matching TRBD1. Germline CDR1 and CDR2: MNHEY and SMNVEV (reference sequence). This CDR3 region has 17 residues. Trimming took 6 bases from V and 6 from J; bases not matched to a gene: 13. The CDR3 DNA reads TGTGCCAGCAGAGTAATAACCGGGACAGGGGGGTTCAATGAGCAGTTCTTC. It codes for CASRVITGTGGFNEQFF.

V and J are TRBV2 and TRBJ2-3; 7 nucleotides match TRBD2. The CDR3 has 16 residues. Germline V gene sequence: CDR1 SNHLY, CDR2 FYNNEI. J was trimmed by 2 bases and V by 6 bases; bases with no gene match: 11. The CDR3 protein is CASRARLAGVTDTQYF. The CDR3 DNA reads TGTGCCAGCAGGGCCCGATTAGCGGGTGTCACAGATACGCAGTATTTT. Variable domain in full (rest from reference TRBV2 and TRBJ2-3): EPEVTQTPSHQVTQMGQEVILRCVPISNHLYFYWYRQILGQKVEFLVSFYNNEISEKSEIFDDQFSVERPDGSNFTLKIRSTKLEDSAMYFCASRARLAGVTDTQYFGPGTRLTVL.

CDR3 loop: CASSPTGNRNQPQHF. The CDR3 nucleotides read TGTGCCAGCTCTCCCACAGGGAATAGAAATCAGCCCCAGCATTTT. The chain employs TRBV18 and TRBJ1-5; D may be TRBD1 (6 bases). CDR1 KGHSH and CDR2 LQKENI come from the germline V gene. The CDR3 runs 15 residues. With 6 bases removed from V and 4 bases from J, the gap between germline ends came to 16 bases.

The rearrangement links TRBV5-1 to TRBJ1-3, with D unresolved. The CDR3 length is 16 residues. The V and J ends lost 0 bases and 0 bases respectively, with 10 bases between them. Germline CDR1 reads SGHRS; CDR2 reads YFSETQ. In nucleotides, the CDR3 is TGCGCCAGCAGCTTGGGAGGTCCGGACTCTGGAAACACCATATATTTT. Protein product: CASSLGGPDSGNTIYF.

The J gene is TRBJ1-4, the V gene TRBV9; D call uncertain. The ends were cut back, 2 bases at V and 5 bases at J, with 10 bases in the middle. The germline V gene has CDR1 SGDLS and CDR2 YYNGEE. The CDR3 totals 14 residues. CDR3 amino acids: CASSVSGTNEKLFF. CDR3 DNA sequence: TGTGCCAGCAGCGTTTCAGGCACAAATGAAAAACTGTTTTTT.

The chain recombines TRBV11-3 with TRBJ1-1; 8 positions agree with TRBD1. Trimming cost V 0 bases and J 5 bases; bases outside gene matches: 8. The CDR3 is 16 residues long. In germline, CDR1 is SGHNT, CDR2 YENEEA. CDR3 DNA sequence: TGTGCCAGCAGCTTAGATAATTGGACAGGGCGTACTGAAGCTTTCTTT. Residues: CASSLDNWTGRTEAFF.